A selection of T cell receptor beta chains follows, all from one sample in a study of blood T cell repertoires in COVID-19. TCRdb's table, derived via immunoSEQ multiplex PCR, lists solely in-frame clones and lacks some. The sample has approximately 180,000 clones; 70% to 90% are singletons. Sequencing was done on a sample of peripheral blood. The receptors originated from a human donor with active or convalescent COVID-19. The donor label of this sample is uncertain. Both conserved end residues are part of each CDR3. The order of the fields is J gene, D gene, V gene, clone size, CDR3 protein, CDR3 DNA. D genes are given only for firm matches. Clone size is shown for a subset of rows, as once, few, many or a class of expanded clone.

J gene: TRBJ2-7
D gene: TRBD1
V gene: TRBV27
clone size: .
CDR3 protein: CASSLGQGTGSYEQYF
CDR3 DNA: TGTGCCAGCAGTCTCGGACAGGGAACAGGGTCCTACGAGCAGTACTTC

J gene: TRBJ2-5
D gene: TRBD2
V gene: TRBV7-9
clone size: .
CDR3 protein: CASSLSTSGGYQETQYF
CDR3 DNA: TGTGCCAGCAGCTTATCGACTAGCGGGGGGTACCAAGAGACCCAGTACTTC

J gene: TRBJ1-2
D gene: .
V gene: TRBV7-9
clone size: .
CDR3 protein: CASSPRGSYGYTF
CDR3 DNA: TGTGCCAGCAGCCCCAGGGGAAGCTATGGCTACACCTTC

J gene: TRBJ2-3
D gene: TRBD2
V gene: TRBV2
clone size: few
CDR3 protein: CASSESGGVTDTQYF
CDR3 DNA: TGTGCCAGCAGTGAAAGCGGGGGAGTCACAGATACGCAGTATTTT

J gene: TRBJ2-2
D gene: .
V gene: TRBV18
clone size: .
CDR3 protein: CASRESGTGELFF
CDR3 DNA: TGTGCCAGCAGAGAGAGTGGCACCGGGGAGCTGTTTTTT

J gene: TRBJ2-5
D gene: TRBD2
V gene: TRBV18
clone size: .
CDR3 protein: CASSPGTTEETQYF
CDR3 DNA: TGTGCCAGCTCACCCGGGACTACTGAAGAGACCCAGTACTTC

J gene: TRBJ2-1
D gene: .
V gene: TRBV28
clone size: .
CDR3 protein: CASSPGTSDYNEQFF
CDR3 DNA: TGTGCCAGCAGTCCCGGGACATCGGACTACAATGAGCAGTTCTTC

J gene: TRBJ2-5
D gene: .
V gene: TRBV7-9
clone size: .
CDR3 protein: CASSLSSGLQETQYF
CDR3 DNA: TGTGCCAGCAGCTTAAGTAGCGGCCTCCAAGAGACCCAGTACTTC

J gene: TRBJ2-2
D gene: .
V gene: TRBV28
clone size: .
CDR3 protein: CASSFSPGELFF
CDR3 DNA: TGTGCCAGCAGTTTTAGTCCCGGGGAGCTGTTTTTT

J gene: TRBJ1-2
D gene: .
V gene: TRBV4-3
clone size: .
CDR3 protein: CASSQDYSGGYGYTF
CDR3 DNA: TGCGCCAGCAGCCAAGATTATTCAGGTGGCTATGGCTACACCTTC

J gene: TRBJ1-2
D gene: TRBD1
V gene: TRBV7-2
clone size: .
CDR3 protein: CASSQLGQTYGYTF
CDR3 DNA: TGTGCCAGCAGTCAATTGGGACAGACCTATGGCTACACCTTC

J gene: TRBJ1-1
D gene: .
V gene: TRBV24-1
clone size: .
CDR3 protein: CATSDSKQGGPVNTEAFF
CDR3 DNA: TGTGCCACCAGTGATTCAAAACAGGGTGGTCCGGTGAACACTGAAGCTTTCTTT

J gene: TRBJ1-5
D gene: .
V gene: TRBV30
clone size: .
CDR3 protein: CAWSRGSRNQPQHF
CDR3 DNA: TGTGCCTGGAGTCGGGGTTCGCGCAATCAGCCCCAGCATTTT

J gene: TRBJ1-2
D gene: .
V gene: TRBV7-9
clone size: .
CDR3 protein: CASSPPGGGYTF
CDR3 DNA: TGTGCCAGCAGCCCCCCGGGGGGTGGCTACACCTTC

J gene: TRBJ1-2
D gene: .
V gene: TRBV11-3
clone size: once
CDR3 protein: CASSPPGTRGRPRPGYGYTF
CDR3 DNA: TGTGCCAGCAGCCCACCCGGCACCAGGGGCAGGCCCAGACCAGGCTATGGCTACACCTTC

J gene: TRBJ2-7
D gene: TRBD2
V gene: TRBV30
clone size: .
CDR3 protein: CAWRYSGGAVEQYF
CDR3 DNA: TGTGCCTGGAGATATAGCGGGGGGGCGGTTGAGCAGTACTTC

J gene: TRBJ2-3
D gene: .
V gene: TRBV28
clone size: .
CDR3 protein: CASSFRADTQYF
CDR3 DNA: TGTGCCAGCAGTTTTCGGGCAGATACGCAGTATTTT

J gene: TRBJ1-3
D gene: TRBD1
V gene: TRBV9
clone size: .
CDR3 protein: CASSARTGSSSSGNTIYF
CDR3 DNA: TGTGCCAGCAGCGCCAGGACAGGGTCCTCAAGCTCTGGAAACACCATATATTTT

J gene: TRBJ2-1
D gene: TRBD2
V gene: TRBV7-3
clone size: .
CDR3 protein: CASSRSSGTEGEQFF
CDR3 DNA: TGTGCCAGCAGCCGTTCTAGCGGGACAGAGGGTGAGCAGTTCTTC

J gene: TRBJ2-3
D gene: TRBD2
V gene: TRBV5-1
clone size: .
CDR3 protein: CASSSSGGATDTQYF
CDR3 DNA: TGCGCCAGCAGCTCTAGCGGGGGGGCTACAGATACGCAGTATTTT

J gene: TRBJ2-3
D gene: .
V gene: TRBV7-2
clone size: .
CDR3 protein: CASSFGPGGDTDTQYF
CDR3 DNA: TGTGCCAGCAGCTTTGGACCTGGAGGGGACACAGATACGCAGTATTTT

J gene: TRBJ1-2
D gene: TRBD1
V gene: TRBV7-9
clone size: .
CDR3 protein: CASSSYRGSKVEYGYTF
CDR3 DNA: TGTGCCAGCAGCTCATACAGGGGTTCAAAGGTAGAGTACGGCTACACCTTC

J gene: TRBJ1-1
D gene: .
V gene: TRBV20-1
clone size: once
CDR3 protein: CSASSPGGGYTEAFF
CDR3 DNA: TGCAGTGCTAGTTCCCCCGGGGGAGGGTACACTGAAGCTTTCTTT

J gene: TRBJ2-6
D gene: .
V gene: TRBV6-6
clone size: .
CDR3 protein: CASSPTTPNSGANVLTF
CDR3 DNA: TGTGCCAGCAGTCCCACGACACCAAACTCTGGGGCCAACGTCCTGACTTTC

J gene: TRBJ1-5
D gene: .
V gene: TRBV20-1
clone size: .
CDR3 protein: CSASLGQPNQPQHF
CDR3 DNA: TGCAGTGCTAGTCTCGGACAGCCCAATCAGCCCCAGCATTTT

J gene: TRBJ2-1
D gene: .
V gene: TRBV7-2
clone size: .
CDR3 protein: CASSLLGVGGSATYNEQFF
CDR3 DNA: TGTGCCAGCAGCTTATTAGGGGTTGGAGGGAGCGCCACCTACAATGAGCAGTTCTTC

J gene: TRBJ2-1
D gene: TRBD2
V gene: TRBV27
clone size: .
CDR3 protein: CATRRPAGAYNEQFF
CDR3 DNA: TGTGCCACCCGGAGACCAGCGGGGGCGTACAATGAGCAGTTCTTC

J gene: TRBJ2-1
D gene: TRBD2
V gene: TRBV5-1
clone size: few
CDR3 protein: CASSQGLEFGEQFF
CDR3 DNA: TGCGCCAGCAGCCAGGGACTAGAGTTCGGGGAGCAGTTCTTC

J gene: TRBJ2-7
D gene: .
V gene: TRBV5-1
clone size: .
CDR3 protein: CASSLAGTYEQYF
CDR3 DNA: TGCGCCAGCAGCTTGGCAGGGACTTACGAGCAGTACTTC

J gene: TRBJ1-4
D gene: .
V gene: TRBV30
clone size: .
CDR3 protein: CAWSHTGIREKLFF
CDR3 DNA: TGTGCCTGGAGTCACACAGGGATTCGGGAAAAACTGTTTTTT

J gene: TRBJ2-1
D gene: .
V gene: TRBV4-3
clone size: .
CDR3 protein: CASSQSWQRHNEQFF
CDR3 DNA: TGCGCCAGCAGCCAATCTTGGCAGCGACACAATGAGCAGTTCTTC